The rows below give T cell receptor beta chains drawn from one sample of a study of blood T cell repertoires in COVID-19. The repertoire was sequenced with immunoSEQ multiplex PCR; TCRdb's copy has only in-frame clones and lacks some. Here the sample spans some 240,000 clones, roughly 84% being singletons. Sequencing was done on a sample of peripheral blood. Every receptor here comes from a man between 50 and 59 years old with active or convalescent COVID-19. Both conserved end residues are part of each CDR3.

>TRBJ2-2|TRBV7-6
CASSFSGELTGELFF
>TRBJ1-5|TRBV6-1
CASSESTSSNQPQHF
>TRBJ2-2|TRBV2
CASRGYRRGETNTGELFF
>TRBJ2-1|TRBV19
CASSETDSRGNEQFF
>TRBJ2-1|TRBV4-3
CASSPVGQDYNEQFF
>TRBJ2-7|TRBV2
CASTAGTYEQYF
>TRBJ1-3|TRBV7-8
CASSLRRTLGHSGNTIYF
>TRBJ1-1|TRBV2
CASSLFMNTEAFF
>TRBJ2-1|TRBV5-1
CASSLGTSGREQFF
>TRBJ2-1|TRBV29-1
CSVIADSYNEQFF
>TRBJ1-2|TRBV29-1
CSVEPDRGVSGYTF
>TRBJ1-2|TRBV28
CASSLSGYGYTF
>TRBJ2-3|TRBV4-1
CASSQEDREADTQYF
>TRBJ2-5|TRBV6-5
CATISTQETQYF
>TRBJ1-5|TRBV12-3/TRBV12-4
CASSSPLEPQHF
>TRBJ1-5|TRBV12-3/TRBV12-4
CASGSSGDQPQHF
>TRBJ1-5|TRBV28
CASRLPSGLQPQHF
>TRBJ1-1|TRBV19
CASSLTGEWNTEAFF
>TRBJ2-3|TRBV18
CASSPLPSSGTDTQYF
>TRBJ2-5|TRBV11-2
CASSSYLSGWYQETQYF
>TRBJ1-1|TRBV7-9
CASMLAGGNTEAFF
>TRBJ1-2|TRBV7-2
CASSFGGADGYTF
>TRBJ1-2|TRBV4-1
CASSQTGFYGYTF
>TRBJ1-5|TRBV19
CASSIPPSNQPQHF
>TRBJ2-7|TRBV7-9
CASSSKGQGFYEQYF
>TRBJ1-5|TRBV9
CASSVDPGNQPQHF
>TRBJ2-7|TRBV6-5
CASRETGSDEQYF
>TRBJ1-1|TRBV19
CASSISQGGNTEAFF